Detailed here is one T cell receptor beta chain. Antigen specificity is unknown. The CDR3 has 14 residues. Germline values: CDR1 SEHNR, CDR2 FQNEAQ (reference sequence). The trim removed 5 bases at V and 5 bases at J, leaving 8 bases unmatched. These data belong to a study of identical twins. Broader study findings: Cord blood beta clonotypes that were abundant carried fewer insertions, and memory repertoires showed no such trend.

TCRdb recomputed calls from the 5' RACE reads with MiXCR, one row per CDR3 protein. The sample lists nearly 650,000 distinct CDR3 sequences; roughly 7.2% were seen once. This same sample was also taken into another study, of yellow fever vaccine responses in identical twins.

The specimen sequenced was PBMCs. The chain employs TRBV7-9 and TRBJ2-5, with 7 bases matching TRBD2. The TCR sequence derives from a woman aged 18-35 years in good health. The CDR3 bases are TGTGCCAGCAGCGAGCGGGAAATTGAGGAGACCCAGTACTTC. This sequence encodes CASSEREIEETQYF.